The clone carrying this TCR beta chain was counted a few times. Individually, cDNA molecules had unique molecular identifiers attached to them. TCRdb reanalysed the 5' RACE reads using MiXCR and keeps one entry per CDR3 protein. The sample records 70,000 to 95,000 distinct CDR3 sequences, around a tenth being singletons. The data originate from a study of early T cells in non-severe SARS-CoV-2 infection. The CDR3 runs 13 residues. The germline V gene has CDR1 SGDLS and CDR2 YYNGEE. V lost 3 bases to trimming and J lost 3 bases, with 9 bases between them. The receptor comes from an adult who was a healthcare worker with PCR-confirmed SARS-CoV-2 infection or an uninfected control (not recorded which). The chain recombines TRBV9 with TRBJ2-5; possibly TRBD2 for D (5 bases). The sequencing sample was made of whole blood. CDR3 nucleotides: TGTGCCAGCAGCGGTAGCGTAAAAGAGACCCAGTACTTC. Protein product: CASSGSVKETQYF. The full variable domain, with the rest looked up from reference TRBV9 and TRBJ2-5, is DSGVTQTPKHLITATGQRVTLRCSPRSGDLSVYWYQQSLDQGLQFLIQYYNGEERAKGNILERFSAQQFPDLHSELNLSSLELGDSALYFCASSGSVKETQYFGPGTRLLVL.